These 3 T cell receptor beta chains originate from one sample sequenced in a study of T cells in Graves' hyperthyroidism and ophthalmopathy. The investigators amplified TCR beta CDR3 regions from RNA transcripts. The TCR CDR3 was amplified in a first-round RT-PCR using the HTBI primer set. TCRdb redid the calling of the multiplex PCR reads with MiXCR, one entry per CDR3 protein. The sample includes a few hundred thousand distinct CDR3 sequences, about 14% of them seen just once. The sequencing input was blood. The receptors were gathered from a woman under 40 with Graves' hyperthyroidism that later progressed to Graves' ophthalmopathy.

This clonotype has at least ten counts. The chain uses TRBV18 and TRBJ1-1; D call uncertain. The CDR3 runs to 16 residues. Germline V gene lookup returns CDR1 KGHSH and CDR2 LQKENI. V was clipped by 3 bases and J by 3 bases, with 17 bases between them. CDR3 protein: CASSPGRAARDTEAFF. CDR3 bases: TGTGCCAGCTCACCCGGGAGGGCAGCTAGGGACACTGAAGCTTTCTTT.

In this sample, this clonotype turned up a few times. J is TRBJ1-1 and V is TRBV6-1; D not certain. The V and J ends lost 8 bases and 0 bases respectively, with 19 bases between them. The CDR3 has 16 residues. Germline V gives CDR1 MNHNS, CDR2 SASEGT. CDR3 amino acids: CASGRENGLMNTEAFF. The CDR3, as DNA: TGTGCCAGCGGTAGGGAAAACGGGTTGATGAACACTGAAGCTTTCTTT.

This clonotype was counted ten times or more. CDR3 coding DNA: TGTGCCAGCAGCTTGTATAGCACTCAAGAGACCCAGTACTTC. Translation gives CASSLYSTQETQYF. The V and J genes are TRBV11-3 and TRBJ2-5; D is undetermined. With 3 bases removed from V and 2 bases from J, the gap between germline ends came to 10 bases. Germline V gene lookup returns CDR1 SGHNT and CDR2 YENEEA. The CDR3 extends over 14 amino acids.